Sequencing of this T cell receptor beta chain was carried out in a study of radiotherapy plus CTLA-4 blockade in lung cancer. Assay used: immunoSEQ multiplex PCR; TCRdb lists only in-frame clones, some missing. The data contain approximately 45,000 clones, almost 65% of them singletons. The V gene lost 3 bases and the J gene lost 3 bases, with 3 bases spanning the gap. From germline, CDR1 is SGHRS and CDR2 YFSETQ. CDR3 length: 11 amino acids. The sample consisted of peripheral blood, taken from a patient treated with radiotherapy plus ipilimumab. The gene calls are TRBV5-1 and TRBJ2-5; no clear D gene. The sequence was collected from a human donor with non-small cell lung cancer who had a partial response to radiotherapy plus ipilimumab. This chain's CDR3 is CASSYKETQYF. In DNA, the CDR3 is TGCGCCAGCAGCTACAAAGAGACCCAGTACTTC.